This T cell receptor beta chain originates from a study of OX40 agonist ivuxolimab in advanced cancers. Study background: In this trial design, patients received ivuxolimab intravenously at 0.01 to 10 mg/kg every 2 weeks. Participants could have had prior anti-PD-1, anti-PD-L1 or anti-CTLA-4 therapy, and more than 35% had some.

TCRdb's copy holds only in-frame clones and misses some; the assay was immunoSEQ multiplex PCR. The table records over 100,000 clones, just over 90% of them present only once. Regarding the study as a whole: Some nonresponders likewise displayed low normalized T-cell clonal expansion. At doses 0.1 to 3.0 mg/kg, CD4+ and CD8+ clones expanded.

Germline V gene lookup returns CDR1 SGHTA and CDR2 FQGNSA. The CDR3 is 13 residues long. V was trimmed by 1 base and J by 4 bases, leaving 5 bases between them. As for this clone: The target antigen is unknown. In the same sample, other DNA sequences code for this CDR3.

The receptor comes from an adult with an advanced solid tumor such as melanoma, head and neck, liver or kidney cancer. Sequencing used CD4+ or CD8+ T cells sorted from blood, obtained in a trial of the OX40 agonist ivuxolimab. The genes are TRBV7-2 and TRBJ1-3, with D uncertain. The CDR3 DNA follows: TGTGCCAGCAGCTTAGGGCAGGGAAACACCATATATTTT. It translates to CASSLGQGNTIYF.